These 5 T cell receptor beta chains came from one sample sequenced in a study of blood T cells in healthy people across ages. A second PCR of roughly 7 to 11 cycles used a sample-barcoded 5' primer and a J-beta primer mix. TCRdb re-called the 5' RACE reads through MiXCR, storing one row per CDR3 protein. The top ten hold approximately 4% of the sample, which has nearly 800,000 distinct CDR3 sequences, approximately 25% seen once. This same sample was also part of a study on T cells of mothers and their children.

Sequenced sample: blood. The receptors stem from a boy under 18 in good health.

The CDR3 sequence: CASSFGSNVDIQYF. In DNA form, the CDR3 reads TGCGCCAGCAGCTTTGGTTCGAACGTGGACATTCAGTACTTC. The chain couples TRBV5-1 to TRBJ2-4; unclear D gene. Germline V CDR1 and CDR2: SGHRS, YFSETQ. V was pared by 2 bases and J by 8 bases, with 14 bases between. This CDR3 has 14 residues.

A few counts support this clonotype. One end of the junction fails to match germline, which may point to a read error. The genes are TRBV7-9 and TRBJ1-4, with D possibly matching TRBD1 (5 bases). CDR1 SEHNR and CDR2 FQNEAQ come from the germline V gene (reference sequence). There are 13 residues in the CDR3. The CDR3 sequence: CAGSPRGGEKLFF. In DNA form, the CDR3 reads TGTGCCGGCAGCCCCCGGGGGGGTGAAAAACTGTTTTTT.

This clonotype came up once. Compared with germline, one end of the junction differs, possibly owing to a read error. This chain uses TRBV7-3 with TRBJ2-3; 7 positions agree with TRBD1. The CDR3 is made up of 14 amino acids. Per the germline V gene, CDR1 is SGHTA and CDR2 is FQGTGA. The CDR3, as DNA: TGTACCAGCAGCTTAATACAGGGGTCAGATACGCAGTATTTT. It is translated as CTSSLIQGSDTQYF.

This clonotype has only a few counts. V usage is TRBV7-2 and J usage is TRBJ1-6, with D tentatively TRBD1 (6 bases). V lost 3 bases, J lost 8 bases, and 14 bases lay in between. Germline CDR1 and CDR2: SGHTA and FQGNSA. CDR3 length: 15 amino acids. The DNA of the CDR3 is TGTGCCAGCAGCTTGCCTAGGGGGATGGATTCACCCCTCCACTTT. Amino acids: CASSLPRGMDSPLHF. The variable domain in full, with the rest retrieved from reference TRBV7-2 and TRBJ1-6, is GAGVSQSPSNKVTEKGKDVELRCDPISGHTALYWYRQSLGQGLEFLIYFQGNSAPDKSGLPSDRFSAERTGGSVSTLTIQRTQQEDSAVYLCASSLPRGMDSPLHFGNGTRLTVT.

This clonotype was seen many times. The V and J genes are TRBV4-3 and TRBJ2-5, with D possibly TRBD2 on 5 matching bases. Trimming removed 1 base from V and 1 base from J, with 13 bases in between. Germline lookup yields CDR1 LGHNA and CDR2 YSLEER. CDR3 length equals 16 residues. The CDR3 bases are TGCGCCAGCAGCCAAGTGGTGGTAGCGACCCAAGAGACCCAGTACTTC. It encodes CASSQVVVATQETQYF.